This TCR beta chain came from a study of blood T cell repertoires in COVID-19. Across the whole study: Samples came from the United States, Italy and Spain, spanning acute and convalescent COVID-19. PBMCs, B-cell-depleted T cells, or T cells were the source of the cDNA or gDNA that made up the material.

CDR1 and CDR2 from the germline V gene are SGHAT and FQNNGV. The V gene end was trimmed by 0 bases and the J gene end by 0 bases; junction bases not matched to a gene: 11. The CDR3 sequence is 20 residues long. Original methodology: Estimation of nucleated cell counts was performed using reference gene primer amplification. Assay: immunoSEQ multiplex PCR; the TCRdb copy retains only in-frame clones and omits some. The V and J calls and clone size were taken over from that table, and D and trimming were inferred from the DNA. The sample shows tens of thousands of clones, 88% of them seen only once. The material sequenced was peripheral blood. This chain joins TRBV11-2 and TRBJ2-1, with 10 bases fitting TRBD2. The TCR sequence derives from a human donor in a cohort sampled during active COVID-19. The CDR3 reads CASSLDLSTSGPSSYNEQFF. The CDR3 DNA follows: TGTGCCAGCAGCTTAGATCTCTCGACTAGCGGGCCGAGCTCCTACAATGAGCAGTTCTTC.